The sequence of this T cell receptor (beta chain) was determined in a study of molecular identifiers for immune sequencing clone quantification. Study observations and caveats: For highly expanded clones, sizes could be underestimated when identical TCR molecules share a barcode.

The CDR3 has 15 residues. The V gene's germline CDR1 is LNHDA and CDR2 SQIVND (reference sequence). The V end lost 3 bases, the J end lost 1 base, and 11 bases lay between the germline ends. With respect to this clonotype: Its antigen is unknown.

Naive CD8 T cells were picked out by sorting for CD8+CD4-CCR7+CD45RA+. A single record per CDR3 protein comes from TCRdb applying MiXCR to the PCR reads. Seen here are tens of thousands of distinct CDR3 sequences, approximately 25% observed once, and the top ten hold approximately 1.9%. This sequence was found in a human donor in good health. Some libraries in this study had Jurkat cell RNA spiked in. This rearrangement joins TRBV19 to TRBJ2-3; weak D call: TRBD2 (6 bases). The sample taken for sequencing was naive CD8+ T cells from blood, with Jurkat cell RNA spiked in. Subset given: FACS-sorted CD8+CD4-CCR7+CD45RA+ naive T cells. The CDR3 sequence is CASSMAGLGTDTQYF. The CDR3 DNA sequence: TGTGCCAGTAGTATGGCGGGGCTGGGCACAGATACGCAGTATTTT. The variable domain in full, with the rest retrieved from reference TRBV19 and TRBJ2-3, is DGGITQSPKYLFRKEGQNVTLSCEQNLNHDAMYWYRQDPGQGLRLIYYSQIVNDFQKGDIAEGYSVSREKKESFPLTVTSAQKNPTAFYLCASSMAGLGTDTQYFGPGTRLTVL.